This passage covers 25 T cell receptor beta chains from one sample sequenced in a study of Ad26.COV2.S vaccination and SARS-CoV-2 variants. TCRdb keeps only in-frame clones here, not all; method: immunoSEQ multiplex PCR. The sample has approximately 410,000 clones, around 93% seen once. Treatment of the sample: roughly 20 received Ad26.COV2.S at low or high dose, single or two shots; 5 received placebo; per-sample allocation not given. Samples came from day 63 after the first vaccine or placebo injection. Sample: peripheral blood, taken in a trial of Ad26.COV2.S vaccine versus placebo. The source of these receptors is a person aged 18 to 59 who received the Ad26.COV2.S COVID-19 vaccine or a placebo.

The rearrangement uses TRBV5-1 and TRBJ2-1; 10 positions agree with TRBD1. Germline CDR1 reads SGHRS; CDR2 reads YFSETQ. V lost 3 bases to trimming and J lost 3 bases; unmatched junction nucleotides: 18. CDR3 length: 20 residues. In DNA, the CDR3 is TGCGCCAGCAGCTGGCCCGAGACAGGGGGCCTCATATTCAACTACAATGAGCAGTTCTTC. This codes for CASSWPETGGLIFNYNEQFF.

This clone was recorded once. The rearrangement joins TRBV20-1 to TRBJ2-7; D is perhaps TRBD2 (6 bases). The CDR3 contains 14 residues. The germline V and J ends were trimmed by 3 bases and 5 bases, with 17 bases remaining between them. CDR1 and CDR2 (germline): DFQATT, SNEGSKA (reference sequence). The chain's CDR3 is CSASFTGTSNEQYF. The CDR3 DNA reads as TGCAGTGCTAGTTTCACCGGGACTTCGAACGAGCAGTACTTC.

The V and J genes are TRBV12-3 or TRBV12-4 and TRBJ1-5, with D perhaps matching TRBD1 (5 bases). The CDR3 is made up of 13 amino acids. V lost 7 bases and J 6 bases, leaving 13 bases between the germline ends. In DNA form, the CDR3 reads TGTGCCAGCACCCGGGGGGGAGGTCAGCCCCAGCATTTT. Encoded protein: CASTRGGGQPQHF.

The rearrangement links TRBV11-2 to TRBJ2-7; tentatively, D is TRBD1 (5 bases). This CDR3 contains 15 residues. Trimming stripped 3 bases from V and 1 base from J, with 13 bases between. The germline gives CDR1 SGHAT, CDR2 FQNNGV. DNA for the CDR3: TGTGCCAGCAGCTTGGGGCAGGGTTTATCCTACGAGCAGTACTTC. Translating it yields CASSLGQGLSYEQYF. The whole variable domain, remainder taken from reference TRBV11-2 and TRBJ2-7, is EAGVAQSPRYKIIEKRQSVAFWCNPISGHATLYWYQQILGQGPKLLIQFQNNGVVDDSQLPKDRFSAERLKGVDSTLKIQPAKLEDSAVYLCASSLGQGLSYEQYFGPGTRLTVT.

The table lists this clone with a count of one. The rearrangement uses TRBV6-2 or TRBV6-3 and TRBJ2-1; 15 bases are a match to TRBD2. This CDR3 comprises 17 residues. In germline, CDR1 is MNHEY, CDR2 SVGEGT. The J segment lost 3 bases and the V segment lost 5 bases, leaving 5 bases of the junction unmatched. CDR3 sequence reads: CASSRTSGGAFYNEQFF. CDR3 coding DNA: TGTGCCAGCAGTCGGACTAGCGGGGGGGCCTTCTACAATGAGCAGTTCTTC.

Comments on this clone: The identical CDR3 is also encoded by other nucleotide sequences in the sample. The rearrangement joins TRBV6-5 to TRBJ1-2, with D perhaps TRBD1 (5 bases). V was cut by 2 bases and J by 7 bases, with 8 bases left in between. Germline V lookup: CDR1 MNHEY, CDR2 SVGAGI. CDR3 length: 12 residues. CDR3 nucleotides: TGTGCCAGCAGTTACAGCGGGGGTGGCTACACCTTC. Protein: CASSYSGGGYTF.

For this clone: The same CDR3 also results from other DNA sequences found in this sample. The chain links TRBV19 to TRBJ2-7; D is ambiguous. The CDR3 spans 12 residues. The germline gives CDR1 LNHDA, CDR2 SQIVND (reference sequence). V dropped 6 bases and J dropped 0 bases, with 6 bases sitting between them. In DNA, the CDR3 is TGTGCCAGTAGCGGACGCTCCTACGAGCAGTACTTC. It codes for CASSGRSYEQYF.

This chain uses TRBV11-2 with TRBJ1-1, with 9 nucleotides matching TRBD1. V trimming: 5 bases; J trimming: 7 bases; junction bases outside the gene matches: 8. The CDR3 covers 14 residues. Per germline, CDR1 SGHAT and CDR2 FQNNGV. The CDR3 loop is CASSPQGAFVEAFF. The CDR3 nucleotides are TGTGCCAGCAGCCCACAGGGGGCTTTCGTTGAAGCTTTCTTT.

The J gene is TRBJ2-2, the V gene TRBV18; D uncertain. The V end was cut by 10 bases, the J end by 1 base, with 22 bases between. CDR3 length: 17 residues. Germline V CDR1 and CDR2: KGHSH, LQKENI. The CDR3 here is CATSGAFKTLNTGELFF. The CDR3 DNA reads TGTGCCACCTCCGGCGCCTTTAAGACGCTGAACACCGGGGAGCTGTTTTTT. Full variable domain (missing parts from reference TRBV18 and TRBJ2-2): NAGVMQNPRHLVRRRGQEARLRCSPMKGHSHVYWYRQLPEEGLKFMVYLQKENIIDESGMPKERFSAEFPKEGPSILRIQQVVRGDSAAYFCATSGAFKTLNTGELFFGEGSRLTVL.

This sequence joins TRBV27 and TRBJ1-5; 7 positions agree with TRBD1. Germline CDR1 and CDR2: MNHEY and SMNVEV (reference sequence). The CDR3 length is 15 residues. Trimming at V came to 6 bases and at J to 3 bases, leaving 8 bases not matched to a gene. The CDR3 DNA sequence: TGTGCCAGCAGCCCGATGGGACAGATCAATCAGCCCCAGCATTTT. It yields the protein CASSPMGQINQPQHF.

This rearrangement joins TRBV11-2 to TRBJ1-4; D is unclear. This CDR3 contains 15 residues. Per the germline V gene, CDR1 is SGHAT and CDR2 is FQNNGV. Trimming cost V 3 bases and J 6 bases, with 14 bases left between them. The CDR3 DNA is TGTGCCAGCAGCTTTGGGGATCTGGTTTATGAAAAACTGTTTTTT. Translation: CASSFGDLVYEKLFF.

V gene TRBV7-9 combines with J gene TRBJ2-1; D is ambiguous. V was pared by 3 bases and J by 5 bases, with 2 bases between. CDR3 length equals 11 residues. Germline CDR1 and CDR2: SEHNR and FQNEAQ (reference sequence). CDR3 in amino acids: CASSLNNEQFF. In DNA, the CDR3 is TGTGCCAGCAGCTTGAACAATGAGCAGTTCTTC.

This chain uses TRBV3-1 (or the pseudogene TRBV3-2) with TRBJ1-4, with unresolved D. V was pared by 4 bases and J by 8 bases, with 14 bases between. In germline, CDR1 is LGHDT, CDR2 YNNKEL (reference sequence). This CDR3 region has 14 residues. CDR3 sequence reads: CASSPAGVEEKLFF. DNA for the CDR3: TGTGCCAGCAGCCCAGCCGGGGTAGAGGAAAAACTGTTTTTT.

This chain uses TRBV29-1 with TRBJ1-2; D gene ambiguous. The germline CDR1 and CDR2 sequences are SQVTM and ANQGSEA. The CDR3 totals 12 residues. Trimming removed 7 bases at V and 1 base at J, with 10 bases between. DNA for the CDR3: TGCAGCGGGGTACTTTTTAACTATGGCTACACCTTC. Residues: CSGVLFNYGYTF.

V is TRBV11-3 and J is TRBJ2-5; TRBD2 matches at 8 bases. Germline values: CDR1 SGHNT, CDR2 YENEEA. This CDR3 is built from 13 residues. After removal of 5 bases from V and 5 bases from J, the junction contained 4 bases not matched to a gene. The CDR3 DNA reads TGTGCCAGCAGCCCCGGGGGGGTGGAGACCCAGTACTTC. The encoded protein is CASSPGGVETQYF. Based on the CDR3 plus reference TRBV11-3 and TRBJ2-5, the full variable domain is EAGVVQSPRYKIIEKKQPVAFWCNPISGHNTLYWYLQNLGQGPELLIRYENEEAVDDSQLPKDRFSAERLKGVDSTLKIQPAELGDSAVYLCASSPGGVETQYFGPGTRLLVL.

The rearrangement joins TRBV11-2 to TRBJ2-3, with 9 nucleotides matching TRBD2. This CDR3 comprises 16 residues. Germline V gene lookup returns CDR1 SGHAT and CDR2 FQNNGV. The V and J ends lost 1 base and 1 base, in that order; junction bases with no gene match: 3. CDR3 nucleotides: TGTGCCAGCAGCTTAGTTAGCGGGGGTGGCACAGATACGCAGTATTTT. Its protein product is CASSLVSGGGTDTQYF.

The chain employs TRBV6-5 and TRBJ2-7, with 8 bases matching TRBD1. The CDR3 covers 15 residues. Germline V gene data show CDR1 as MNHEY and CDR2 as SVGAGI. With V trimmed by 2 bases and J by 6 bases, 9 bases remained unmatched. CDR3 protein: CASSYNRGRVGEQYF. Written as DNA, the CDR3 is TGTGCCAGCAGTTACAACAGGGGGAGAGTAGGCGAGCAGTACTTC.

The chain joins TRBV21-1 to TRBJ1-2; the D segment call TRBD1 is taken from the table without a DNA check. TRBV21-1 is assigned pseudogene status. The CDR3 has 14 residues. CDR3 sequence (DNA): TGTGCCAGCAGAGATGGACAGACCTGCTATGGCTACACCTTC. This translates into CASRDGQTCYGYTF.

The chain combines TRBV18 with TRBJ2-3; 10 nucleotides agree with TRBD2. The germline V gene encodes CDR1 KGHSH and CDR2 LQKENI. Trimming removed 2 bases from V and 0 bases from J; junction bases left unmatched: 11. This CDR3 has 19 amino acids. CDR3 DNA sequence: TGTGCCAGCTCACCAAGGATGAGCGGGGGGGGACTCAGCACAGATACGCAGTATTTT. The encoded protein is CASSPRMSGGGLSTDTQYF.

This clone was counted between two and nine times. The chain is built from TRBV18 and TRBJ1-1, with D perhaps matching TRBD1 (5 bases). The CDR3 has 14 amino acids. The V gene's germline CDR1 is KGHSH and CDR2 LQKENI. V was trimmed by 2 bases and J by 6 bases, leaving 13 bases between them. CDR3 nucleotide sequence: TGTGCCAGCTCACCAACATCGGGGGACCCTGAAGCTTTCTTT. Its protein is CASSPTSGDPEAFF.

The chain recombines TRBV28 with TRBJ1-1; D call uncertain. This CDR3 contains 15 residues. The V end was cut by 1 base, the J end by 1 base, with 10 bases between. Germline V gene lookup returns CDR1 MDHEN and CDR2 SYDVKM. CDR3 DNA sequence: TGTGCCAGCAGTTTATTGGCAGGAGGGAACACTGAAGCTTTCTTT. It encodes CASSLLAGGNTEAFF.

The J gene is TRBJ2-2, the V gene TRBV7-2; 11 positions match TRBD1. Germline-derived CDR1 and CDR2 are SGHTA and FQGNSA. The CDR3 is 16 residues long. J lost 6 bases, V lost 2 bases, and 5 bases had no gene match. The CDR3 nucleotides read TGTGCCAGCAGCTTAAGGACAGGGGGCAAGGCCGGGGAGCTGTTTTTT. It specifies CASSLRTGGKAGELFF.

The V call is TRBV7-2, the J call TRBJ2-3; D might be TRBD1 or TRBD2, each matching 6 bases. The CDR3 has 16 amino acids. Trimming stripped 4 bases from V and 4 bases from J, with 18 bases between. Germline lookup yields CDR1 SGHTA and CDR2 FQGNSA. The CDR3 DNA reads TGTGCCAGCAGCTATGGTGGGGGGCCGAGCGCAGATACGCAGTATTTT. It specifies CASSYGGGPSADTQYF.

This sequence joins TRBV5-1 and TRBJ2-3; D perhaps matches TRBD1 (6 bases). Trimming took 6 bases from V and 2 from J, leaving 13 bases between them. The length of the CDR3 is 14 residues. The germline V gene has CDR1 SGHRS and CDR2 YFSETQ. CDR3 nucleotides: TGCGCCAGCAACCCGGACAGCCCCACAGATACGCAGTATTTT. This codes for CASNPDSPTDTQYF.

The rearrangement links TRBV9 to TRBJ2-2; tentatively, D is TRBD2 (6 bases). The germline gives CDR1 SGDLS, CDR2 YYNGEE. The CDR3 consists of 16 residues. With 0 bases removed from V and 2 bases from J, the gap between germline ends came to 11 bases. The CDR3 sequence: CASSVVSGLNTGELFF. CDR3 sequence (DNA): TGTGCCAGCAGCGTAGTGAGCGGGCTCAACACCGGGGAGCTGTTTTTT. The variable domain in full, completed from reference TRBV9 and TRBJ2-2, reads DSGVTQTPKHLITATGQRVTLRCSPRSGDLSVYWYQQSLDQGLQFLIQYYNGEERAKGNILERFSAQQFPDLHSELNLSSLELGDSALYFCASSVVSGLNTGELFFGEGSRLTVL.